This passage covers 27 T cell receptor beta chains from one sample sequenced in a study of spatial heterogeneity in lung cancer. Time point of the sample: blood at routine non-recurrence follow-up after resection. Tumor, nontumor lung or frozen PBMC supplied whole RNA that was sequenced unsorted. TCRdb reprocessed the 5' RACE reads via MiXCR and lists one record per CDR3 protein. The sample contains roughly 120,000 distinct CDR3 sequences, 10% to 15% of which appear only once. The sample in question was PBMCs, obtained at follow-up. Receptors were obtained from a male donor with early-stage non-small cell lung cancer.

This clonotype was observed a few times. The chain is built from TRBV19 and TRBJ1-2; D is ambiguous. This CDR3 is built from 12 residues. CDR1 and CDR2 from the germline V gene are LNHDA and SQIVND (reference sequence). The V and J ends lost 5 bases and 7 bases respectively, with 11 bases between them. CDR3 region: CASSGPGSGYTF. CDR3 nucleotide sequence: TGTGCCAGTAGTGGGCCTGGGAGTGGCTACACCTTC.

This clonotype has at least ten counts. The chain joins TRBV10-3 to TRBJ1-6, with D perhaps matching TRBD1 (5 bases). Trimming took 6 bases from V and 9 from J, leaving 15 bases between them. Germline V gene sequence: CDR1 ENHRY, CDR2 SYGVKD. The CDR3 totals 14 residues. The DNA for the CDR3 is TGTGCCATCAGGACCGACAGCTCTGGTTCACCCCTCCACTTT. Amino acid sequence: CAIRTDSSGSPLHF.

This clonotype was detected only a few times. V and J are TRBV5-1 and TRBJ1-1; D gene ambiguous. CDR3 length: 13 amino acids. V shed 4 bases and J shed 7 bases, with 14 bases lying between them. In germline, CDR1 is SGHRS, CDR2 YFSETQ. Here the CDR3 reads CASSTLSGLEAFF. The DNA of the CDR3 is TGCGCCAGCAGCACTCTTTCCGGCCTTGAAGCTTTCTTT.

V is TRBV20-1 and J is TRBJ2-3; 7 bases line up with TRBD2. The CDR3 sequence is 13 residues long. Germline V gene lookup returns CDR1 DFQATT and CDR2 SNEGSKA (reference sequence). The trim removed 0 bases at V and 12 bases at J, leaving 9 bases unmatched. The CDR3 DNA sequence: TGCAGTGCTAGAGAGTCGGCTAGCGGAGACCAGTATTTT. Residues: CSARESASGDQYF.

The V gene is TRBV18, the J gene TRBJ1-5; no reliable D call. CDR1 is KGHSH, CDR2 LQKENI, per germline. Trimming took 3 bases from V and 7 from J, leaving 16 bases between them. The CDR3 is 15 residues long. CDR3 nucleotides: TGTGCCAGCTCACCGGACTTGAGGACGGGGCAGCCCCAGCATTTT. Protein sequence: CASSPDLRTGQPQHF.

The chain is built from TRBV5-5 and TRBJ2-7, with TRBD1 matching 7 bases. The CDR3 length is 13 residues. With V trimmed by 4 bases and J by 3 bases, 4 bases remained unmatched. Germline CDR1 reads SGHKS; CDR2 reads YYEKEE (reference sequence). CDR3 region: CASSTRQGYEQYF. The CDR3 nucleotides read TGTGCCAGCAGCACAAGACAGGGCTACGAGCAGTACTTC.

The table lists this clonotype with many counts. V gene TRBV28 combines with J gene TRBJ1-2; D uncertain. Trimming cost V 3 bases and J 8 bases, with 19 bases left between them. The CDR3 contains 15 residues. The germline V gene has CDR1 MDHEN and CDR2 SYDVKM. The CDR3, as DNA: TGTGCCAGCAGTTTGCTGATACAGTCGAATGGGGGCTACACCTTC. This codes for CASSLLIQSNGGYTF.

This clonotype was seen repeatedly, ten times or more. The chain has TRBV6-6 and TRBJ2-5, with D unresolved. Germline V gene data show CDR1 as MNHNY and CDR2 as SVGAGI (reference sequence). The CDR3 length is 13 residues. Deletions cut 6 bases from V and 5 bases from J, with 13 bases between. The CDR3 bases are TGTGCCAGCAGAGGAAGGGCCCTGGAGACCCAGTACTTC. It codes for CASRGRALETQYF.

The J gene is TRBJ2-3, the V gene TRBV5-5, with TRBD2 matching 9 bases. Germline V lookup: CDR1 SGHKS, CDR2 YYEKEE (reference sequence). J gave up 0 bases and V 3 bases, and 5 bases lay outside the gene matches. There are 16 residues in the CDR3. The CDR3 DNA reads TGTGCCAGCAGCTCTGGACTAGCGAAAAGCACAGATACGCAGTATTTT. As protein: CASSSGLAKSTDTQYF.

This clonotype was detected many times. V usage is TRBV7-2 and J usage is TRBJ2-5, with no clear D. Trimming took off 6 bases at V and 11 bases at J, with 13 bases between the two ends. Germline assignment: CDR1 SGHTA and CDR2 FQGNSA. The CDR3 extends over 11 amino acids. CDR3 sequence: CASSLGPSQYF. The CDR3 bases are TGTGCCAGCAGTCTTGGGCCTAGTCAGTACTTC.

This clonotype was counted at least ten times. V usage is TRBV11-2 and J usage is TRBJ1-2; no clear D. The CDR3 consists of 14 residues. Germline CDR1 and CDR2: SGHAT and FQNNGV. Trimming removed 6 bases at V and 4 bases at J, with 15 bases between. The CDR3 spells CASRPLSRGYGYTF. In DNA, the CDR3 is TGTGCCAGCAGGCCATTATCTCGGGGCTATGGCTACACCTTC.

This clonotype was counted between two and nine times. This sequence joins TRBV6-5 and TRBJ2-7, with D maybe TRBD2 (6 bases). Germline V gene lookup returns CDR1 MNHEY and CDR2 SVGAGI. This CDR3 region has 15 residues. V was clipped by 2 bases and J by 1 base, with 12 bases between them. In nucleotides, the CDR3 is TGTGCCAGCAGTTACGCGGGGCCCCTTTCCTACGAGCAGTACTTC. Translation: CASSYAGPLSYEQYF.

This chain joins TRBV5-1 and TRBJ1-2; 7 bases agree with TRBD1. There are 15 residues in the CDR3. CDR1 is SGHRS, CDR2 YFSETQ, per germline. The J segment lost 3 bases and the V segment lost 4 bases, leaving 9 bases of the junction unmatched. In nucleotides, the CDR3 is TGCGCCAGCAGCCCCCGGGACAGAGACTACTATGGCTACACCTTC. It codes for CASSPRDRDYYGYTF.

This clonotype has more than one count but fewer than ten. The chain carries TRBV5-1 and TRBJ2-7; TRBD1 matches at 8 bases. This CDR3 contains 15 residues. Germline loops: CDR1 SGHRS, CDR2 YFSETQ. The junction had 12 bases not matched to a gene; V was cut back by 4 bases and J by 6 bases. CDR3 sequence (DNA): TGCGCCAGCAGCCGGACAGGGCGAAAGGGTGGCGAGCAGTACTTC. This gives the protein CASSRTGRKGGEQYF.

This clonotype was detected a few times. The CDR3 DNA follows: TGCGCCAGCAGCCAAGTTCGGGGGAGCGCAGATACGCAGTATTTT. Its protein is CASSQVRGSADTQYF. The rearrangement uses TRBV4-3 and TRBJ2-3; possibly TRBD2 for D (6 bases). The CDR3 covers 15 residues. V dropped 1 base and J dropped 4 bases, with 12 bases sitting between them. Germline assignment: CDR1 LGHNA and CDR2 YSLEER.

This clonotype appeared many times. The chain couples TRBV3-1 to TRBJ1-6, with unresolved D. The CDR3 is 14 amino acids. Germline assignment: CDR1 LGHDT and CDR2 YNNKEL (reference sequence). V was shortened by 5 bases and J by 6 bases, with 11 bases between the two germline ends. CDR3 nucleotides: TGTGCCAGCAGCTCGCTCGGAGCTAATTCACCCCTCCACTTT. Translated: CASSSLGANSPLHF.

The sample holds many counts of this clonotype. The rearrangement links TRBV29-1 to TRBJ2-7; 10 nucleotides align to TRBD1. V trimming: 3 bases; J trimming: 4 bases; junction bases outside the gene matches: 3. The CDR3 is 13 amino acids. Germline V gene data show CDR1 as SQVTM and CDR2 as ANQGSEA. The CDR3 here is CSVDGQGGYEQYF. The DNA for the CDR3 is TGCAGCGTTGACGGACAGGGGGGGTACGAGCAGTACTTC.

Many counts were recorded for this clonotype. CDR3 nucleotide sequence: TGTGCCAGCAGCGGGGAGGTGGGGACCCAGTACTTC. Translated, it gives CASSGEVGTQYF. This chain uses TRBV7-2 with TRBJ2-5; TRBD2 is a possible D gene (6 bases). V gave up 5 bases and J gave up 7 bases, with 11 bases separating them. The length of the CDR3 is 12 residues. Germline CDR1 SGHTA, CDR2 FQGNSA. Together with reference TRBV7-2 and TRBJ2-5, the CDR3 gives the full variable domain: GAGVSQSPSNKVTEKGKDVELRCDPISGHTALYWYRQSLGQGLEFLIYFQGNSAPDKSGLPSDRFSAERTGGSVSTLTIQRTQQEDSAVYLCASSGEVGTQYFGPGTRLLVL.

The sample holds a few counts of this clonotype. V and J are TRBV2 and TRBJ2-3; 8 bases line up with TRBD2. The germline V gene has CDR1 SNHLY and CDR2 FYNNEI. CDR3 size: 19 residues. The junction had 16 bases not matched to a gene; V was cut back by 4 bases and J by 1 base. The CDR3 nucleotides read TGTGCCAGCAGTGCGTTCGGGGGGGCAGCGGTTTCGCGCACAGATACGCAGTATTTT. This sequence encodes CASSAFGGAAVSRTDTQYF.

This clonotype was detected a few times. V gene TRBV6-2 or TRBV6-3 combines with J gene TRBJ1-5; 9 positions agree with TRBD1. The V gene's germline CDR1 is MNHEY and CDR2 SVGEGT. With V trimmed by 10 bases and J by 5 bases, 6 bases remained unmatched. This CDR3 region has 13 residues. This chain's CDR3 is CATKDRGYQPQHF. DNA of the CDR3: TGTGCCACTAAGGACAGGGGTTATCAGCCCCAGCATTTT.

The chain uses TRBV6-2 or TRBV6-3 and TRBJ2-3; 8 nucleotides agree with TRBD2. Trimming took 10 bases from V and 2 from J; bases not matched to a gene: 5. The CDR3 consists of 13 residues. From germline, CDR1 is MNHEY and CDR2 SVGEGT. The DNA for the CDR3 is TGTGCCATCACGGGAGGGAACACAGATACGCAGTATTTT. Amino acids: CAITGGNTDTQYF.

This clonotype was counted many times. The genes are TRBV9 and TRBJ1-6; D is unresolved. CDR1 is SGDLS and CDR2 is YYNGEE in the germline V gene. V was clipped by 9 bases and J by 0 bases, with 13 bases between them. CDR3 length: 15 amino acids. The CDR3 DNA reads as TGTGCCACCGACGCTCAGAGCTCCTATAATTCACCCCTCCACTTT. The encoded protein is CATDAQSSYNSPLHF.

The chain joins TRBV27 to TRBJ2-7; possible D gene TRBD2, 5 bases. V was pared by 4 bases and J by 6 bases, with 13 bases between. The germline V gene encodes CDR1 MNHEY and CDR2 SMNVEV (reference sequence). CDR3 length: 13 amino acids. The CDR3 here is CASSWEGRGEQYF. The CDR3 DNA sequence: TGTGCCAGCAGTTGGGAAGGGAGAGGCGAGCAGTACTTC.

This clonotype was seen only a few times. The CDR3 is CASSYQGNSPLHF. The CDR3 DNA sequence: TGTGCCAGCAGCTACCAGGGTAATTCACCCCTCCACTTT. This sequence joins TRBV7-2 and TRBJ1-6; TRBD1 is a possible D gene (5 bases). V was clipped by 4 bases and J by 6 bases, with 7 bases between them. The length of the CDR3 is 13 residues. Germline CDR1 reads SGHTA; CDR2 reads FQGNSA.

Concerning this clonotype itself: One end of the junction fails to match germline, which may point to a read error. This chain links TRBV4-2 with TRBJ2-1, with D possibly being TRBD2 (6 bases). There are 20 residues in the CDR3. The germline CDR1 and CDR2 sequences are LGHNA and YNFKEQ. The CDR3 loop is CASSHPSEGPFLSSYTEQFF. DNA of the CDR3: TGTGCCAGCAGCCACCCTTCGGAGGGCCCCTTTTTAAGCTCCTACACTGAGCAGTTCTTC.

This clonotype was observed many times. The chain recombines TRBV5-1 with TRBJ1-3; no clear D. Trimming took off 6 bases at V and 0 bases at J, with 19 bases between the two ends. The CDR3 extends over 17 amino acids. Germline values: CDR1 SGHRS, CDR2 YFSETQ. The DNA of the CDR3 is TGCGCCAGCACCGACGGGAGGGTCGGGAGCTCTGGAAACACCATATATTTT. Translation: CASTDGRVGSSGNTIYF.

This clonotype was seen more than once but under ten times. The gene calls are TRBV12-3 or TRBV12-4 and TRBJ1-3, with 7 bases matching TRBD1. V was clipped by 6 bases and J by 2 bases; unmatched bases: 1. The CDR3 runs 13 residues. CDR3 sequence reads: CASRDRAGNTIYF. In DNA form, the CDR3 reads TGTGCCAGCAGAGACAGGGCTGGAAACACCATATATTTT.